These 20 T cell receptor beta chains came from one sample sequenced in a study of shared clonotypes between healthy human individuals. Sequenced by immunoSEQ multiplex PCR; TCRdb stores in-frame clones only, minus some. The profile shows around 700,000 clones, approximately 79% of them singletons. The specimen was memory CD4+ T cells sorted from blood. Stated subset: CD45RA-negative fraction. The receptors here all came from a woman aged 25 to 39 in good health.

This chain links TRBV29-1 with TRBJ2-5; D gene unclear. The tail of the sequence fits TRBJ2-7 better, so the J call may be wrong. CDR1 and CDR2 from the germline V gene are SQVTM and ANQGSEA. The CDR3 spans 11 residues. DNA of the CDR3: TGCAGCGTTGTTTCAGACTACGAGCAGTACTTC. Translating it yields CSVVSDYEQYF.

The chain has TRBV28 and TRBJ1-2; tentatively, D is TRBD1 (6 bases). The CDR3 is made up of 14 amino acids. Trimming removed 5 bases at V and 3 bases at J, with 13 bases between. Germline CDR1 and CDR2: MDHEN and SYDVKM. Here the CDR3 DNA reads TGTGCCAGCAGTAGGGGGGACGGATACTATGGCTACACCTTC. Residues: CASSRGDGYYGYTF.

This clone has only one observation. V usage is TRBV11-3 and J usage is TRBJ2-3, with unresolved D. Germline V gene sequence: CDR1 SGHNT, CDR2 YENEEA. CDR3 size: 16 residues. Trimming shortened V by 3 bases and J by 1 base, and 14 bases separated the two germline ends. The DNA for the CDR3 is TGTGCCAGCAGCTTGGTCGGGTCTGCGGGCACAGATACGCAGTATTTT. Its translation: CASSLVGSAGTDTQYF.

This chain joins TRBV15 and TRBJ2-5, with 10 positions matching TRBD1. The V and J ends lost 0 bases and 7 bases, in that order; junction bases with no gene match: 8. The CDR3 covers 16 residues. From germline, CDR1 is LNHNV and CDR2 YYDKDF (reference sequence). The CDR3 spells CATSREDRGRVGTQYF. The CDR3 DNA is TGTGCCACCAGCAGAGAAGACAGGGGGCGCGTGGGGACCCAGTACTTC. The complete variable domain, with remaining parts taken from reference TRBV15 and TRBJ2-5, reads DAMVIQNPRYQVTQFGKPVTLSCSQTLNHNVMYWYQQKSSQAPKLLFHYYDKDFNNEADTPDNFQSRRPNTSFCFLDIRSPGLGDTAMYLCATSREDRGRVGTQYFGPGTRLLVL.

The V and J genes are TRBV7-9 and TRBJ2-5; weak D call: TRBD1 (5 bases). This CDR3 region has 14 residues. From germline, CDR1 is SEHNR and CDR2 FQNEAQ (reference sequence). Trimming left V 4 bases short and J 1 base short, with 10 bases between. Here the CDR3 reads CASSYSTAQETQYF. DNA of the CDR3: TGTGCCAGCAGCTACTCGACAGCCCAAGAGACCCAGTACTTC.

The genes are TRBV4-1 and TRBJ2-1; TRBD2 is a possible D gene (6 bases). V lost 3 bases and J 5 bases, leaving 14 bases between the germline ends. In germline, CDR1 is MGHRA, CDR2 YSYEKL. The CDR3 runs 15 residues. CDR3 nucleotides: TGCGCCAGCAGCCAGGTCGGGAGTCTCCACAATGAGCAGTTCTTC. Encoded protein: CASSQVGSLHNEQFF.

The gene calls are TRBV19 and TRBJ2-3; 14 bases agree with TRBD2. The CDR3 contains 17 residues. With V trimmed by 3 bases and J by 5 bases, 7 bases remained unmatched. Germline lookup yields CDR1 LNHDA and CDR2 SQIVND (reference sequence). The CDR3 here is CASSILRTSGRRDTQYF. The CDR3 DNA sequence: TGTGCCAGTAGTATTCTTCGGACTAGCGGGAGGAGAGATACGCAGTATTTT.

This chain connects TRBV9 to TRBJ1-1; no firm D call. Germline V CDR1 and CDR2: SGDLS, YYNGEE. This CDR3 is 14 amino acids long. V was trimmed by 6 bases and J by 0 bases, leaving 12 bases between them. The CDR3 nucleotides read TGTGCCAGCACCCGACTGACCATGAACACTGAAGCTTTCTTT. Translation: CASTRLTMNTEAFF. The whole variable domain, remainder taken from reference TRBV9 and TRBJ1-1, is DSGVTQTPKHLITATGQRVTLRCSPRSGDLSVYWYQQSLDQGLQFLIQYYNGEERAKGNILERFSAQQFPDLHSELNLSSLELGDSALYFCASTRLTMNTEAFFGQGTRLTVV.

This rearrangement joins TRBV19 to TRBJ1-2, with D unresolved. Between the trimmed V and J ends, which lost 3 bases and 8 bases, there was a span of 13 bases. Germline CDR1 LNHDA, CDR2 SQIVND (reference sequence). This CDR3 has 13 amino acids. CDR3 in DNA: TGTGCCAGTAGTATTACGGCACCGGTAGGCTACACCTTC. Amino acids: CASSITAPVGYTF.

J is TRBJ1-3 and V is TRBV6-5; D unclear. The length of the CDR3 is 14 residues. The germline gives CDR1 MNHEY, CDR2 SVGAGI. Trimming shortened V by 7 bases and J by 2 bases, and 12 bases separated the two germline ends. CDR3 coding DNA: TGTGCCAGCACCACCGGGAATCCTGGAAACACCATATATTTT. Amino acid sequence: CASTTGNPGNTIYF.

This clone has more than one count but fewer than ten. The chain employs TRBV2 and TRBJ2-7, with unresolved D. CDR3 length equals 11 residues. V lost 4 bases and J lost 7, with 8 bases in between. Germline CDR1 reads SNHLY; CDR2 reads FYNNEI. The CDR3 DNA reads as TGTGCCAGCAGTGCTACTGGGGAGCAGTACTTC. This sequence encodes CASSATGEQYF.

This clone was seen only once. The V gene is TRBV5-1, the J gene TRBJ1-3; weak D call: TRBD1 (5 bases). CDR1 is SGHRS, CDR2 YFSETQ, per germline. CDR3 length: 15 amino acids. Between the trimmed V and J ends, which lost 5 bases and 0 bases, there was a span of 12 bases. CDR3 sequence reads: CASRSDSFSGNTIYF. The CDR3 region has the DNA TGCGCCAGCAGGTCCGACAGCTTCTCTGGAAACACCATATATTTT.

This CDR3 is CASSLTRITDTQYF. The CDR3 coding sequence is TGTGCCAGCAGCTTGACGAGGATTACAGATACGCAGTATTTT. The rearrangement links TRBV7-9 to TRBJ2-3; D call uncertain. Trimming took 3 bases from V and 3 from J, leaving 10 bases between them. The CDR3 loop spans 14 amino acids. Germline-derived CDR1 and CDR2 are SEHNR and FQNEAQ (reference sequence).

The table lists this clone with a few counts. The V call is TRBV23-1, the J call TRBJ1-4, with a tentative D call TRBD1 (6 bases). TRBV23-1 is assigned to the ORF class and has an uncertain function. The CDR3 has 14 amino acids. V lost 4 bases and J lost 7, with 13 bases in between. CDR3 sequence reads: CASSRTGASEKLFF. In nucleotides, the CDR3 is TGCGCCAGCAGTCGAACGGGGGCTAGTGAAAAACTGTTTTTT.

The V call is TRBV20-1, the J call TRBJ2-4; a weak D match, TRBD1 (6 bases). Per the germline V gene, CDR1 is DFQATT and CDR2 is SNEGSKA (reference sequence). The CDR3 has 11 amino acids. V was shortened by 6 bases and J by 7 bases, with 10 bases between the two germline ends. Here the CDR3 DNA reads TGCAGTGCAACCCAGGGGAACATTCAGTACTTC. As protein: CSATQGNIQYF.

As for this clone: Other DNA sequences of this sample code for an identical CDR3. This sequence joins TRBV7-9 and TRBJ2-7; 9 bases map to TRBD1. This CDR3 spans 15 amino acids. CDR1 is SEHNR, CDR2 FQNEAQ, per germline (reference sequence). J was trimmed by 4 bases and V by 5 bases; bases with no gene match: 9. The CDR3 protein is CASSLTRQGEYEQYF. In nucleotides, the CDR3 is TGTGCCAGCAGCCTCACCCGACAGGGGGAATACGAGCAGTACTTC. The full variable domain, its missing parts supplied by reference TRBV7-9 and TRBJ2-7, is DTGVSQNPRHKITKRGQNVTFRCDPISEHNRLYWYRQTLGQGPEFLTYFQNEAQLEKSRLLSDRFSAERPKGSFSTLEIQRTEQGDSAMYLCASSLTRQGEYEQYFGPGTRLTVT.

V and J are TRBV28 and TRBJ2-7; TRBD1 aligns across 11 bases. The germline gives CDR1 MDHEN, CDR2 SYDVKM. The CDR3 is 15 residues long. Trimming at V came to 5 bases and at J to 7 bases, leaving 10 bases not matched to a gene. The CDR3 reads CASSPPGQGAREQYF. CDR3 sequence (DNA): TGTGCCAGCAGTCCCCCCGGACAGGGGGCGCGGGAGCAGTACTTC.

This clone was recorded many times. V and J are TRBV9 and TRBJ2-5; 8 bases fit TRBD1. This CDR3 comprises 14 residues. Germline V lookup: CDR1 SGDLS, CDR2 YYNGEE. The ends lost 4 bases at V and 3 bases at J; junction bases unmatched: 5. The CDR3 is CASSPGQVEETQYF. The CDR3 nucleotides read TGTGCCAGCAGCCCGGGACAGGTAGAAGAGACCCAGTACTTC.

This rearrangement joins TRBV5-1 to TRBJ1-6, with TRBD1 identical over 9 bases. The CDR3 is 16 amino acids. Germline loops: CDR1 SGHRS, CDR2 YFSETQ. V trimming: 0 bases; J trimming: 7 bases; junction bases outside the gene matches: 5. CDR3 protein: CASSLGGQGPNSPLHF. The CDR3 nucleotides are TGCGCCAGCAGCTTGGGTGGACAGGGGCCGAATTCACCCCTCCACTTT.

This clone was seen a handful of times. The chain recombines TRBV5-1 with TRBJ2-7; the D gene is possibly TRBD1 (6 bases). Trimming shortened V by 4 bases and J by 0 bases, and 14 bases separated the two germline ends. This CDR3 contains 15 residues. CDR1 and CDR2 from the germline V gene are SGHRS and YFSETQ. This CDR3 reads CASSGGQRSSYEQYF. As DNA, the CDR3 is TGCGCCAGCAGCGGCGGACAGCGCAGCTCCTACGAGCAGTACTTC.